A selection of T cell receptor beta chains follows, all from one sample in a study of blood T cell repertoires in COVID-19. Some clones are missing from TCRdb's copy, which holds only in-frame ones; the method was immunoSEQ multiplex PCR. The sample yields a few hundred thousand clones, around four fifths seen once. What was sequenced was PBMCs or T cells enriched from blood (not recorded which). The origin of the receptors is a middle-aged man who had recovered from COVID-19. Both conserved end residues are part of each CDR3. Fields, in order: J gene, V gene, D gene, clone size, CDR3 protein, CDR3 DNA. The D gene is left open where the match is weak. Not all rows give a size; the values are once, few, many and, for expanded clones, a class.

TRBJ2-5	TRBV7-8	.	.	CASSTTGGETQYF	TGTGCCAGCAGCACGACAGGTGGGGAGACCCAGTACTTC
TRBJ1-4	TRBV30	.	.	CACQQSTNEKLFF	TGTGCCTGTCAACAGTCAACTAATGAAAAACTGTTTTTT
TRBJ2-2	TRBV30	.	.	CAWSAAGELFF	TGTGCCTGGAGTGCTGCCGGGGAGCTGTTTTTT
TRBJ1-2	TRBV5-1	.	.	CASNFLTGTTSGYTF	TGCGCCAGCAACTTTCTCACCGGGACAACGAGTGGCTACACCTTC
TRBJ1-1	TRBV7-8	.	.	CASSLRTGIEAFF	TGTGCCAGCAGCCTTCGAACAGGGATTGAAGCTTTCTTT
TRBJ1-1	TRBV5-6	.	few	CASSPSTGTEAFF	TGTGCCAGCAGCCCGTCAACAGGGACTGAAGCTTTCTTT
TRBJ2-1	TRBV28	TRBD2	.	CASSLSGAGAQNEQFF	TGTGCCAGCAGTCTCTCCGGGGCGGGAGCTCAGAATGAGCAGTTCTTC
TRBJ2-5	TRBV18	.	.	CASSPRAETQYF	TGTGCCAGCTCACCACGTGCGGAGACCCAGTACTTC
TRBJ2-2	TRBV5-6	TRBD2	.	CASSPLTSGGARTGELFF	TGTGCCAGCAGCCCACTGACTAGCGGGGGGGCCCGGACCGGGGAGCTGTTTTTT
TRBJ1-1	TRBV3-1/TRBV3-2	.	.	CASSQAGRDTEAFF	TGTGCCAGCAGCCAAGCTGGCAGGGACACTGAAGCTTTCTTT
TRBJ1-4	TRBV10-3	.	.	CAISEGATNEKLFF	TGTGCCATCAGTGAGGGGGCGACTAATGAAAAACTGTTTTTT
TRBJ1-2	TRBV7-8	TRBD1	many	CASSLTGVGGYTF	TGTGCCAGCAGCTTAACAGGGGTTGGAGGCTACACCTTC
TRBJ2-2	TRBV5-1	.	.	CASSLLSAGTGELFF	TGCGCCAGCAGCTTGCTGTCTGCAGGAACCGGGGAGCTGTTTTTT
TRBJ2-5	TRBV19	.	.	CASSTTDTPETQYF	TGTGCCAGTAGTACGACGGACACCCCGGAGACCCAGTACTTC
TRBJ1-4	TRBV29-1	.	.	CSVEEGSRWIF	TGCAGCGTTGAGGAAGGTTCTAGATGGATTTTT
TRBJ2-7	TRBV7-3	TRBD2	.	CASSLRLAGAYEQYF	TGTGCCAGCAGCTTAAGACTAGCGGGGGCCTACGAGCAGTACTTC
TRBJ2-1	TRBV4-2	TRBD1	.	CASSQDTGGSYNEQFF	TGTGCCAGCAGCCAAGATACAGGGGGCTCCTACAATGAGCAGTTCTTC
TRBJ2-7	TRBV29-1	TRBD1	.	CSVQQGVNEQYF	TGCAGCGTTCAACAGGGGGTGAATGAGCAGTACTTC
TRBJ2-7	TRBV19	TRBD1	.	CASSIGFPDRASYEQYF	TGTGCCAGTAGTATAGGATTTCCGGACAGGGCGTCCTACGAGCAGTACTTC
TRBJ1-2	TRBV28	TRBD1	.	CASSPRDRVSYGYTF	TGTGCCAGCTCTCCCCGGGACAGGGTTTCCTATGGCTACACCTTC
TRBJ1-4	TRBV5-6	.	.	CASSLWQGILHEKLFF	TGTGCCAGCAGCTTGTGGCAGGGAATTCTCCATGAAAAACTGTTTTTT
TRBJ2-1	TRBV10-3	TRBD2	.	CAISETSGSYDEQFF	TGTGCCATCAGTGAGACTAGCGGGAGTTATGATGAGCAGTTCTTC
TRBJ1-2	TRBV28	TRBD1	.	CASSSPQGYYGYTF	TGTGCCAGCAGTTCCCCACAGGGGTACTATGGCTACACCTTC
TRBJ2-1	TRBV9	.	once	CASSVDGGTYNEQFF	TGTGCCAGCAGCGTAGATGGCGGAACTTACAATGAGCAGTTCTTC
TRBJ1-4	TRBV3-1/TRBV3-2	TRBD1	.	CASSSDRAEEKLFF	TGTGCCAGCAGCTCCGACAGGGCGGAAGAAAAACTGTTTTTT
TRBJ1-4	TRBV27	.	.	CASRLQGRGIPDEKLFF	TGTGCCAGCAGGCTGCAGGGGAGGGGGATCCCGGATGAAAAACTGTTTTTT
TRBJ2-6	TRBV10-1	TRBD1	.	CASRETGPGANVLTF	TGCGCCAGCAGGGAGACAGGGCCCGGGGCCAACGTCCTGACTTTC
TRBJ2-1	TRBV11-3	.	once	CASSLDTGSSYNEQFF	TGTGCCAGCAGCTTAGATACAGGCAGCTCCTACAATGAGCAGTTCTTC
TRBJ2-5	TRBV11-3	.	.	CASSPTSAQETQYF	TGTGCCAGCAGCCCAACTAGTGCCCAAGAGACCCAGTACTTC
TRBJ1-1	TRBV9	.	.	CASSVGAVGVGTEAFF	TGTGCCAGCAGCGTAGGGGCGGTAGGGGTGGGCACTGAAGCTTTCTTT
TRBJ1-5	TRBV6-4	.	few	CASSTKAPPQHF	TGTGCCAGCAGCACTAAGGCACCGCCCCAGCATTTT
TRBJ2-3	TRBV5-1	.	.	CASSTGQFTDTQYF	TGCGCCAGCAGCACCGGACAGTTCACAGATACGCAGTATTTT
TRBJ2-5	TRBV7-3	.	.	CASSLSPRGETQYF	TGTGCCAGCAGCTTATCCCCCAGGGGAGAGACCCAGTACTTC
TRBJ1-6	TRBV6-5	.	.	CASSYTDISYNSPLHF	TGTGCCAGCAGTTACACCGACATCTCCTATAATTCACCCCTCCACTTT
TRBJ2-4	TRBV29-1	TRBD2	.	CSAAPGGSIQYF	TGCAGCGCCGCGCCGGGGGGTAGCATTCAGTACTTC
TRBJ1-6	TRBV6-5	.	.	CASSSTGGESPLHF	TGTGCCAGCTCTAGCACAGGAGGGGAATCACCCCTCCACTTT
TRBJ1-5	TRBV18	TRBD1	.	CASSTSGGQPQHF	TGTGCCAGCTCAACCTCAGGGGGCCAGCCCCAGCATTTT
TRBJ1-1	TRBV20-1	.	.	CSADRVEAFF	TGCAGTGCTGACCGGGTTGAAGCTTTCTTT
TRBJ2-7	TRBV27	.	.	CASSMTVSYEQYF	TGTGCCAGCAGTATGACAGTCTCCTACGAGCAGTACTTC
TRBJ1-4	TRBV4-2	.	.	CASSASPGSNEKLFF	TGTGCCAGCAGCGCCTCTCCGGGGTCTAATGAAAAACTGTTTTTT
TRBJ1-1	TRBV3-1/TRBV3-2	.	once	CASSQATGVPFF	TGTGCCAGCAGCCAAGCGACGGGAGTCCCTTTCTTT
TRBJ2-7	TRBV5-1	TRBD2	.	CASRQSGNSYEQYF	TGCGCCAGCCGCCAGAGCGGGAACTCCTACGAGCAGTACTTC
TRBJ2-3	TRBV5-1	TRBD2	.	CASSLGPGGIDTQYF	TGCGCCAGCAGCTTGGGCCCGGGAGGGATCGATACGCAGTATTTT
TRBJ1-3	TRBV6-5	.	.	CASSRGGSGNTIYF	TGTGCCAGCAGCCGCGGGGGTTCAGGAAACACCATATATTTT
TRBJ1-2	TRBV29-1	.	.	CSVAYRGNYGYTF	TGCAGCGTTGCGTACCGGGGTAACTATGGCTACACCTTC
TRBJ2-5	TRBV5-4	.	.	CASSTTGDLQETQYF	TGTGCCAGCAGCACAACGGGAGACCTCCAAGAGACCCAGTACTTC
TRBJ2-7	TRBV25-1	.	few	CASRGLHAEQYF	TGTGCCAGCAGGGGGCTGCACGCCGAGCAGTACTTC
TRBJ2-1	TRBV30	TRBD2	.	CAGWLQKGLAGGNEQFF	TGTGCCGGATGGCTACAAAAGGGACTAGCGGGGGGCAATGAGCAGTTCTTC
TRBJ2-2	TRBV30	.	.	CAWSVSTANTGELFF	TGTGCCTGGAGTGTATCAACGGCGAACACCGGGGAGCTGTTTTTT